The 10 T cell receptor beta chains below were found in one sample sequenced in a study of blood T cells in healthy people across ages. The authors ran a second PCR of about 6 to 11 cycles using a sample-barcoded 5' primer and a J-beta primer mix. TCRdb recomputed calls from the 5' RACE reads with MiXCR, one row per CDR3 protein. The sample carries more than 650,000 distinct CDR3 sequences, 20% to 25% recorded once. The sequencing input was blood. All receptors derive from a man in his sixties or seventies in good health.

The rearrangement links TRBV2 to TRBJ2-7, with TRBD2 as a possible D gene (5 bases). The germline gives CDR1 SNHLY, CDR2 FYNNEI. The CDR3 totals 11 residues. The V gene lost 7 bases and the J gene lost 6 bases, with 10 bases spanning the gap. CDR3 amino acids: CASIGGSEQYF. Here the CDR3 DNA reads TGTGCCAGCATTGGTGGGAGCGAGCAGTACTTC.

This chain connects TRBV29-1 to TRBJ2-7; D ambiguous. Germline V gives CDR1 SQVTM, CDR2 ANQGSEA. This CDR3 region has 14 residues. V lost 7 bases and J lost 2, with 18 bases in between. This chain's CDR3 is CSAIYRRLTYEQYV. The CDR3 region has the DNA TGCAGCGCCATATACCGAAGGCTGACCTACGAGCAGTACGTC.

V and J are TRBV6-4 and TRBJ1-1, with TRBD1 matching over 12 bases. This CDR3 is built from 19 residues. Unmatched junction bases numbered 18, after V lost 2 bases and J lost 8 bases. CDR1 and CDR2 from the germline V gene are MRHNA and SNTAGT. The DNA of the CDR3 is TGTGCCAGCAGTGACCCTTCCGACCGGGACAGGGGGCAGAACGAGGAAGCTTTCTTT. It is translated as CASSDPSDRDRGQNEEAFF.

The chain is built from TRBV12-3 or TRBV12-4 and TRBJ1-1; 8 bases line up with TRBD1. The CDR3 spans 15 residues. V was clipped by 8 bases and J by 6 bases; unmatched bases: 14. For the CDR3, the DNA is TGTGCCAGCTTGCAGGGGGCGGCTCGTACGGCTGAAGCTTTCTTT. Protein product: CASLQGAARTAEAFF.

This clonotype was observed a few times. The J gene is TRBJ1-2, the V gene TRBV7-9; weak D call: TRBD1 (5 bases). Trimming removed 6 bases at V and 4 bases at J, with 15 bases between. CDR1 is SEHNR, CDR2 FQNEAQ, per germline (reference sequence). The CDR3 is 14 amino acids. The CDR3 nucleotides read TGTGCCAGCAGTTACACGGCGGGGGTCTATGGCTACACCTTC. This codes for CASSYTAGVYGYTF. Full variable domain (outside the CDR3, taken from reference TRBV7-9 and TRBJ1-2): DTGVSQNPRHKITKRGQNVTFRCDPISEHNRLYWYRQTLGQGPEFLTYFQNEAQLEKSRLLSDRFSAERPKGSFSTLEIQRTEQGDSAMYLCASSYTAGVYGYTFGSGTRLTVV.

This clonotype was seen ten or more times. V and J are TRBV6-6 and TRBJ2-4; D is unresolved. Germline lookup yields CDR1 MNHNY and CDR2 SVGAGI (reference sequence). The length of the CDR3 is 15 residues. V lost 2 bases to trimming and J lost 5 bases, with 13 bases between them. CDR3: CASSYEGGPENIQYF. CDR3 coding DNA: TGTGCCAGCAGTTACGAAGGTGGCCCGGAAAACATTCAGTACTTC.

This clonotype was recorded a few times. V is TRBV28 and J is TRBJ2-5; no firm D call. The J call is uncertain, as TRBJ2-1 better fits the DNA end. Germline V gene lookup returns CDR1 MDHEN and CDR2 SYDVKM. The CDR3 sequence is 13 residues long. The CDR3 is CASSLVAKGEQFF. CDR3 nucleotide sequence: TGTGCCAGCAGTCTCGTGGCGAAAGGTGAGCAGTTCTTC.

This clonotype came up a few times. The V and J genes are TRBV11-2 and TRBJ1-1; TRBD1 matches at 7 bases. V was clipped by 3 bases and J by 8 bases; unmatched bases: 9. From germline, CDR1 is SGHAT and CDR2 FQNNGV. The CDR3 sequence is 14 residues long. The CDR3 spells CASSLPRQGSEAFF. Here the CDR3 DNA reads TGTGCCAGCAGCTTGCCGAGACAGGGATCAGAAGCTTTCTTT.

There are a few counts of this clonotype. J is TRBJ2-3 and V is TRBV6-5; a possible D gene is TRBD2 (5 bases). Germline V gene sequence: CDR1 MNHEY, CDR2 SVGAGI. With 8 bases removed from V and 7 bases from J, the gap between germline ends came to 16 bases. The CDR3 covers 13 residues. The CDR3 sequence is CASSNLGGNTQYF. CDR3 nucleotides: TGTGCCAGCTCCAACCTCGGAGGCAATACGCAGTATTTT.

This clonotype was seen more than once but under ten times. This CDR3 reads CSARLGTGDEKLFF. The CDR3 DNA reads as TGCAGTGCACGTCTTGGGACAGGGGATGAAAAACTGTTTTTT. V and J are TRBV20-1 and TRBJ1-4; 10 bases match TRBD1. The CDR3 length is 14 residues. The V segment lost 6 bases and the J segment 6 bases; nucleotides outside the gene matches: 7. CDR1 is DFQATT and CDR2 is SNEGSKA in the germline V gene (reference sequence).